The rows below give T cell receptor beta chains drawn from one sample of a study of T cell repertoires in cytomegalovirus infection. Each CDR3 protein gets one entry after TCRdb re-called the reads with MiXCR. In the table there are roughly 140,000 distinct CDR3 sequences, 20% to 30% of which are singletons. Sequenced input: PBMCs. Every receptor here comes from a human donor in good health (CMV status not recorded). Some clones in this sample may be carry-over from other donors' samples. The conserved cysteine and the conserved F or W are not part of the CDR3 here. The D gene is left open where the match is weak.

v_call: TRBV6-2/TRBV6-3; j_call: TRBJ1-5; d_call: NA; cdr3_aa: ASSYSKGWQPQH
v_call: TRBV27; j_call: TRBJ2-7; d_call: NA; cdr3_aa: ASSNGGPYEQY
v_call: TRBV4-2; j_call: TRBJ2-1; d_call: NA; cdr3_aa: ASSQDIRQELNEQF
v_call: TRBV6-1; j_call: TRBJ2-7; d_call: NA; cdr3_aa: ASSDAGLSSYEQY
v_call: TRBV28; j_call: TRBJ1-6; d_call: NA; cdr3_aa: ASRDYRVQNSPLH
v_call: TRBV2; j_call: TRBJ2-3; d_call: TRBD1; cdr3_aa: ASSEDGTGRSTDTQY
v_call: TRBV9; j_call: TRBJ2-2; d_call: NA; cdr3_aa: ASSVAGTGELF
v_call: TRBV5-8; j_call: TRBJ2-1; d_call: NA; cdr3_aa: ASSPNYNEQF
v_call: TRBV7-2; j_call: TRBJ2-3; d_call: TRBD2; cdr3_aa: ASSLPPWTSGRGRNTQY
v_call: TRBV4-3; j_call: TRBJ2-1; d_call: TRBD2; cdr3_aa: ASSQVLPLAGGPPSSYNEQF
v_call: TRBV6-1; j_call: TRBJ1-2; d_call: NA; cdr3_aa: ASSPGFYGYT
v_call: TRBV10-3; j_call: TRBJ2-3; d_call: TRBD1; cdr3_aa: AISGGGGDTQY
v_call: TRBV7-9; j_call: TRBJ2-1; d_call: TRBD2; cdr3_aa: ASSLLAGGSEQF
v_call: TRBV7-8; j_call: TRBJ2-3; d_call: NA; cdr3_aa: ASSPAPYHTQY